A selection of T cell receptor beta chains follows, all from one sample in a study of T cells in Graves' hyperthyroidism and ophthalmopathy. TCRdb ran MiXCR on the multiplex PCR reads and lists one entry per CDR3 protein. Found here are some 400,000 distinct CDR3 sequences, less than 15% of them singletons; the top ten hold more than 20%. Sequences were obtained from blood. The receptors come from a man younger than 45 with Graves' hyperthyroidism that later progressed to Graves' ophthalmopathy. The CDR3 runs from the conserved cysteine through the conserved F or W. The D gene is left open where the match is weak. The listing skips clone size in some rows; elsewhere it reads once, few, many or a size class.

cdr3_nt cdr3_aa v_call clone_size d_call j_call
TGCAGTGCTAGAGACAGGACAGGGGGCGCTGGCTACACCTTC CSARDRTGGAGYTF TRBV20-1 many TRBD1 TRBJ1-2
TGTGCCAGCATTGGCGGGGGGCGCGGCACCGGGGAGCTGTTTTTT CASIGGGRGTGELFF TRBV5-6 few TRBD2 TRBJ2-2
TGTGCTAGTGGTTCCCAAGGGTTGTACGAGCAGTACTTC CASGSQGLYEQYF TRBV12-5 many - TRBJ2-7
TGTGCCTGGAGTGGACAGGGGCGAGGTCAGCCCCAGCATTTT CAWSGQGRGQPQHF TRBV30 few TRBD1 TRBJ1-5
TGTGTCACCCGTAGCGGGGGGGCACCCGGGGAGCTGTTTTTT CVTRSGGAPGELFF TRBV28 once TRBD2 TRBJ2-2
TGTGCCAGTACCGCAAGGGGTGAAGCTTTCTTT CASTARGEAFF TRBV19 many - TRBJ1-1
TGTGCCAGCAGACCTAGCGGGGGGGCTTACAATGAGCAGTTCTTC CASRPSGGAYNEQFF TRBV12-3/TRBV12-4 many TRBD2 TRBJ2-1
TGTGCCAGCAGTGCTCCGGGACAGGGGACAGATACGCAGTATTTT CASSAPGQGTDTQYF TRBV2 many TRBD1 TRBJ2-3
TGTGCCAGCAGTGTTATAAGGACAGAGGAGGGGGAAGCTTTCTTT CASSVIRTEEGEAFF TRBV2 many - TRBJ1-1
TGTGCCAGCAGTAGACTAGCGGTGTACCAAGAGACCCAGTACTTC CASSRLAVYQETQYF TRBV2 few TRBD2 TRBJ2-5
TGTGCCAGCAGCCCAAGCCTAGCGGGGGGGCCGCTGGGGCAGTACTTC CASSPSLAGGPLGQYF TRBV11-3 few TRBD2 TRBJ2-7
TGTGCCAGCAGCTTACTAGCGAGTGCCGGGGAGCTGTTTTTT CASSLLASAGELFF TRBV7-3 many - TRBJ2-2
TGCGCCAGCAGTACGGGTGGGCCACCCCTCCACTTT CASSTGGPPLHF TRBV5-1 - - TRBJ1-6
TGTGCCAGCAGCCAAGCTGGGACTACTACCGAGCAGTTCTTC CASSQAGTTTEQFF TRBV3-1 many TRBD2 TRBJ2-1
TGCGCCAGCAGCCAAACCGGACAGACCTACGAGCAGTACTTC CASSQTGQTYEQYF TRBV4-1 - - TRBJ2-7
TGTGCCAGCAGCGCCGGAGGGAGGGTACGCACAGATACGCAGTATTTT CASSAGGRVRTDTQYF TRBV9 many TRBD2 TRBJ2-3
TGTGCCAGCAGTTTACAGGCAGGCACAGATACGCAGTATTTT CASSLQAGTDTQYF TRBV12-3/TRBV12-4 many - TRBJ2-3
TGTGCCAGCACCCGTCGTGGGATGTACACTGAAGCTTTCTTT CASTRRGMYTEAFF TRBV11-3 many - TRBJ1-1
TGTGCCAGCAGGCCAGGGGGACAGAACTATGGCTACACCTTC CASRPGGQNYGYTF TRBV28 many TRBD1 TRBJ1-2
TGCGCCAGCAAAGCAGCTGTAGACACAGATACGCAGTATTTT CASKAAVDTDTQYF TRBV10-1 few - TRBJ2-3
TGTGCCAGCAGCTTAAACCGTGGCTCCTACAATGAGCAGTTCTTC CASSLNRGSYNEQFF TRBV7-3 many - TRBJ2-1
TGTGCCAGCAGCTTGGGGGATGCCTTTTCGGAGACCCAGTACTTC CASSLGDAFSETQYF TRBV5-5 many - TRBJ2-5
TGTGCCAGCAGTATCCGCGGAGCCTACGAGCAGTACTTC CASSIRGAYEQYF TRBV27 - - TRBJ2-7
TGTGCCATCAGTGAGTCTGGGGTGGGACCCAATGGCTACACCTTC CAISESGVGPNGYTF TRBV10-3 - - TRBJ1-2
TGTGCCAGCAGCCCCGGGGGGAGAGGGGGGGGATACAATGAGCAGTTCTTC CASSPGGRGGGYNEQFF TRBV6-1 - - TRBJ2-1
TGTGCCAGCGGCCTGGGACAGGGGGCGGTCAATGAGCAGTTCTTC CASGLGQGAVNEQFF TRBV3-1 - TRBD1 TRBJ2-1
TGTGCCAGCAGCTTAGGGGACAGCGATGACTACACCTTC CASSLGDSDDYTF TRBV7-9 - TRBD1 TRBJ1-2
TGCAGTGCAAGCAGCCAGTCAGGGGCTCAGCCCCAGCATTTT CSASSQSGAQPQHF TRBV20-1 many - TRBJ1-5
TGCGCCAGCAGCACATTTCCCACAGATACGCAGTATTTT CASSTFPTDTQYF TRBV5-1 - - TRBJ2-3
TGCGCCAGCAGCTTGAGGACTAGCGGGGGCTACACAGATACGCAGTATTTT CASSLRTSGGYTDTQYF TRBV5-1 many TRBD2 TRBJ2-3
TGTGCCAGCAGCAACCGGGACAGGCGTCCCTACGAGCAGTACTTC CASSNRDRRPYEQYF TRBV11-3 many TRBD1 TRBJ2-7
TGTGCCAGCAGTTTATCAGGGGCAAAAGAAGAGCAGTTCTTC CASSLSGAKEEQFF TRBV28 - - TRBJ2-1
TGTGCCAGCAGTTTAACAGCCGACAGGGTTAATACTGAAGCTTTCTTT CASSLTADRVNTEAFF TRBV28 - TRBD1 TRBJ1-1